Reported below is one T cell receptor beta chain. This entry is derived from a study of T cell responses to AZD1222 COVID-19 vaccine. The CDR3 has 15 amino acids. The germline CDR1 and CDR2 sequences are WNHNN and SYGVQD (reference sequence). The junction had 6 bases not matched to a gene; V was cut back by 8 bases and J by 2 bases. The protocol was immunoSEQ multiplex PCR, while the TCRdb copy is restricted to in-frame clones and leaves out a portion. The sample lists about 190,000 clones; 87% were seen once. This sequence originates from an adult in good health. The sample in question was peripheral blood, obtained on day 0 of MenACWY control vaccination. This chain links TRBV10-1 with TRBJ2-1; 10 nucleotides match TRBD2. The CDR3 loop is CASGPGTSAYNEQFF. CDR3 coding DNA: TGCGCCAGCGGGCCCGGGACTAGCGCCTACAATGAGCAGTTCTTC.